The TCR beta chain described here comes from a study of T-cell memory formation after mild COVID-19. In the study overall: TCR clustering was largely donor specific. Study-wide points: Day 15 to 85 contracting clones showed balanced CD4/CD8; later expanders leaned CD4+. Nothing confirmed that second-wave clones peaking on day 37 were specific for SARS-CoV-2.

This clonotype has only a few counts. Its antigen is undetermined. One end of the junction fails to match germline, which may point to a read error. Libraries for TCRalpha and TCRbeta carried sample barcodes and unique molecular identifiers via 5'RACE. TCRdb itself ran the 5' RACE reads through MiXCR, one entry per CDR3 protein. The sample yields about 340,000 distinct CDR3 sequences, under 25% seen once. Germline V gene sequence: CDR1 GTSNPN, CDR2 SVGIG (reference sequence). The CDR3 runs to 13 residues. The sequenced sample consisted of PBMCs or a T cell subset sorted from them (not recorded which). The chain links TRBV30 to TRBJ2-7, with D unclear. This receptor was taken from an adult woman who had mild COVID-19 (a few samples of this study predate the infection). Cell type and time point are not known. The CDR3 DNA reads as TGTGCCTGGAGCCGGTGGATCTCCTCCGAGCAGTACTTC. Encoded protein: CAWSRWISSEQYF.